This T cell receptor beta chain derives from a study of vaccination effects on CD4 cells after COVID-19. Looking at the study overall: Participants were given two doses of BNT162b2 or mRNA-1273 vaccine.

This clone was observed a few times. The antigen is not known. ViraFEST expansion of antigen-specific CD4+ T cells with viral peptide pools preceded sequencing. Having been cultured for less than 13 days, the cells underwent CD4+ T cell isolation. Fresh IL-2-containing medium replaced half the medium on days 3 and 7. Points from the study as a whole: Researchers report that only 1 of 255 vaccine-induced clones in healthy vaccinees cross-reacted with common cold coronaviruses. There were few convalescent patients in the study and no early post-infection timepoints.

Clones were sequenced by immunoSEQ multiplex PCR, and TCRdb holds only the in-frame ones, with some missing. The repertoire includes approximately 87,000 clones, roughly 72% of them detected once, and 1.5% to 2% sits in the top ten. Germline CDR1 reads LGHNA; CDR2 reads YNFKEQ. With 2 bases clipped from V and 0 bases from J, the junction kept 7 bases outside the gene matches. The CDR3 has 17 residues. This sequence joins TRBV4-2 and TRBJ1-3, with TRBD1 identical over 7 bases. The starting material was CD4+ T cells from PBMCs cultured with HCoV-229E spike peptides, obtained before COVID-19 vaccination. The TCR was taken from a human donor who received a COVID-19 vaccine. CDR3 loop: CASSQIQGPSSGNTIYF. The CDR3 nucleotides read TGTGCCAGCAGCCAAATACAGGGGCCCTCCTCTGGAAACACCATATATTTT.